One sample yielded the 21 T cell receptor beta chains listed below, sequenced in a study of T cell responses to AZD1222 COVID-19 vaccine. TCRdb's copy holds only in-frame clones and misses some; the assay was immunoSEQ multiplex PCR. The sample carries around 220,000 clones, roughly 94% recorded once. The sample was peripheral blood, taken 28 days after the second dose of the MenACWY control vaccine. The receptor source for this set is an adult who received the MenACWY meningococcal vaccine as a control.

The chain joins TRBV6-5 to TRBJ1-4, with a weak D call TRBD1 (5 bases). CDR3 length equals 14 residues. The V end was cut by 7 bases, the J end by 6 bases, with 15 bases between. Germline lookup yields CDR1 MNHEY and CDR2 SVGAGI. This CDR3 reads CASKFQGEYEKLFF. In DNA, the CDR3 is TGTGCCAGCAAATTTCAGGGAGAGTATGAAAAACTGTTTTTT.

The chain is built from TRBV6-2 or TRBV6-3 and TRBJ2-7, with D hard to call. Trimming shortened V by 8 bases and J by 3 bases, and 8 bases separated the two germline ends. CDR1 and CDR2 from the germline V gene are MNHEY and SVGEGT. The CDR3 length is 11 residues. The DNA for the CDR3 is TGTGCCAGCGGCCAATACTACGAGCAGTACTTC. This translates into CASGQYYEQYF.

This clone showed up just once. The rearrangement joins TRBV5-1 to TRBJ2-1; 8 bases are shared with TRBD1. The CDR3 covers 15 residues. The germline gives CDR1 SGHRS, CDR2 YFSETQ. V was pared by 0 bases and J by 3 bases, with 2 bases of the junction left unmatched. DNA for the CDR3: TGCGCCAGCAGCTTGGTTGGACAGGGCTACAATGAGCAGTTCTTC. This encodes CASSLVGQGYNEQFF.

The chain joins TRBV20-1 to TRBJ2-7; D unclear. Germline-derived CDR1 and CDR2 are DFQATT and SNEGSKA (reference sequence). V was cut by 6 bases and J by 2 bases, with 5 bases left in between. The CDR3 sequence is 10 residues long. The CDR3 nucleotides read TGCAGTGCAAAAACCTACGAGCAGTACTTC. Encoded protein: CSAKTYEQYF.

The chain has TRBV27 and TRBJ2-1; 13 bases are a match to TRBD2. The germline V gene has CDR1 MNHEY and CDR2 SMNVEV (reference sequence). The length of the CDR3 is 16 residues. Trimming at V came to 9 bases and at J to 0 bases, leaving 5 bases not matched to a gene. The CDR3, as DNA: TGTGCCAGTAGGGGACTAGCGGGAAGCTCCTACAATGAGCAGTTCTTC. Residues: CASRGLAGSSYNEQFF.

The J gene is TRBJ1-3, the V gene TRBV5-6; no firm D call. CDR3 length: 13 residues. Trimming removed 2 bases at V and 1 base at J, with 4 bases between. Germline CDR1 reads SGHDT; CDR2 reads YYEEEE. The CDR3, as DNA: TGTGCCAGCAGCTTCGCGTCTGGAAACACCATATATTTT. Protein sequence: CASSFASGNTIYF.

The chain combines TRBV27 with TRBJ2-2; tentatively, D is TRBD1 (5 bases). The V gene's germline CDR1 is MNHEY and CDR2 SMNVEV (reference sequence). The CDR3 consists of 15 residues. Trimming removed 4 bases at V and 6 bases at J, with 15 bases between. The CDR3 nucleotides are TGTGCCAGCAGTTCTTTTGACAGAACCCCCGGGGAGCTGTTTTTT. Its translation is CASSSFDRTPGELFF.

The chain links TRBV7-3 to TRBJ2-5; 7 positions match TRBD2. The germline CDR1 and CDR2 sequences are SGHTA and FQGTGA. V lost 1 base to trimming and J lost 5 bases; unmatched junction nucleotides: 7. There are 15 residues in the CDR3. In DNA, the CDR3 is TGTGCCAGCAGCTTAAGTACTAGCGTCTTTGAGACCCAGTACTTC. It codes for CASSLSTSVFETQYF.

V gene TRBV28 combines with J gene TRBJ1-6; no definite D call. V lost 5 bases and J lost 13, with 27 bases in between. The CDR3 runs to 17 residues. CDR1 is MDHEN, CDR2 SYDVKM, per germline. The CDR3 reads CASSVVFGFVGSGPLHF. The CDR3 DNA follows: TGTGCCAGCAGTGTCGTTTTCGGGTTTGTGGGGTCGGGTCCCCTCCACTTT.

The sample holds a few counts of this clone. The chain recombines TRBV7-2 with TRBJ2-5; D is uncertain. Trimming took off 2 bases at V and 3 bases at J, with 7 bases between the two ends. Germline V CDR1 and CDR2: SGHTA, FQGNSA. The CDR3 consists of 13 residues. This CDR3 reads CASSLSPEETQYF. The CDR3 DNA reads TGTGCCAGCAGCTTATCCCCCGAAGAGACCCAGTACTTC.

The rearrangement joins TRBV7-8 to TRBJ1-5, with 10 bases lining up with TRBD1. V shed 5 bases and J 9 bases; nucleotides not matched to a gene: 10. CDR3 size: 15 residues. Germline V gene lookup returns CDR1 SGHVS and CDR2 FQNEAQ. CDR3 bases: TGTGCCAGCAGCCCGGGCGGGGGACAGGGGACGCCCCAGCATTTT. Residues: CASSPGGGQGTPQHF.

The chain employs TRBV12-3 or TRBV12-4 and TRBJ1-2; no firm D call. V was pared by 3 bases and J by 8 bases, with 13 bases between. The CDR3 length is 13 residues. CDR3 loop: CASSLVQGKGYTF. The DNA for the CDR3 is TGTGCCAGCAGTTTGGTACAAGGGAAGGGCTACACCTTC.

This chain links TRBV5-1 with TRBJ2-3; 7 nucleotides match TRBD1. CDR1 is SGHRS, CDR2 YFSETQ, per germline. Trimming cost V 4 bases and J 1 base; bases outside gene matches: 9. CDR3 length: 16 residues. CDR3 loop: CASSPSRQGGTDTQYF. CDR3 DNA: TGCGCCAGCAGCCCATCCCGACAGGGAGGCACAGATACGCAGTATTTT.

The gene calls are TRBV5-1 and TRBJ1-4, with 9 bases identical to TRBD1. V trimming: 4 bases; J trimming: 5 bases; junction bases outside the gene matches: 6. The germline V gene has CDR1 SGHRS and CDR2 YFSETQ. The CDR3 is made up of 15 amino acids. In nucleotides, the CDR3 is TGCGCCAGCAGCCCGGGACAGGGAACGAATGAAAAACTGTTTTTT. Its translation: CASSPGQGTNEKLFF.

V gene TRBV12-3 or TRBV12-4 combines with J gene TRBJ2-3; D is perhaps TRBD2 (6 bases). The CDR3 loop spans 13 amino acids. V lost 6 bases to trimming and J lost 6 bases, with 13 bases between them. The CDR3 coding sequence is TGTGCCAGCAGACCCCCCCGGGGGGATACGCAGTATTTT. Protein product: CASRPPRGDTQYF.

This clone was observed once. The chain is built from TRBV10-3 and TRBJ1-2; D unclear. Germline V CDR1 and CDR2: ENHRY, SYGVKD. This CDR3 is 14 amino acids long. Trimming cost V 0 bases and J 5 bases, with 10 bases left between them. CDR3 in DNA: TGTGCCATCAGTGAGTCTTCGGCAGGTTATGGCTACACCTTC. It translates to CAISESSAGYGYTF.

The gene calls are TRBV7-3 and TRBJ2-7, with TRBD2 matching 8 bases. CDR3 length: 16 amino acids. J was trimmed by 4 bases and V by 2 bases; bases with no gene match: 10. Per germline, CDR1 SGHTA and CDR2 FQGTGA. The CDR3 reads CASSLGGGSGAYEQYF. The DNA for the CDR3 is TGTGCCAGCAGCTTAGGTGGGGGTAGCGGGGCTTACGAGCAGTACTTC.

The chain recombines TRBV5-5 with TRBJ2-7; 7 nucleotides agree with TRBD1. J was trimmed by 2 bases and V by 6 bases; bases with no gene match: 14. The CDR3 is 16 residues long. CDR1 is SGHKS, CDR2 YYEKEE, per germline (reference sequence). DNA for the CDR3: TGTGCCAGCACCCTCATGGAAGGGGGCAGGGCCTACGAGCAGTACTTC. The encoded protein is CASTLMEGGRAYEQYF.

The chain combines TRBV5-3 with TRBJ1-2, with D possibly being TRBD1 (5 bases). TRBV5-3 is reported as an ORF; its role is uncertain. Trimming took off 0 bases at V and 3 bases at J, with 15 bases between the two ends. This CDR3 spans 16 amino acids. CDR3 nucleotide sequence: TGTGCCAGAAGCTTGGCTTGGCAGGGAGTGGACTATGGCTACACCTTC. Translated: CARSLAWQGVDYGYTF.

Written as DNA, the CDR3 is TGTGCCAGCAGCTTAAACAGGGCGGCCCACGAGCAGTACTTC. This codes for CASSLNRAAHEQYF. V usage is TRBV7-2 and J usage is TRBJ2-7, with D perhaps TRBD1 (6 bases). V lost 2 bases and J lost 5, with 13 bases in between. The CDR3 has 14 residues. The germline gives CDR1 SGHTA, CDR2 FQGNSA.

About this clone itself: Other nucleotide sequences in the sample specify the same CDR3. The V and J genes are TRBV27 and TRBJ1-5, with 7 bases identical to TRBD1. Germline V gene sequence: CDR1 MNHEY, CDR2 SMNVEV (reference sequence). With 2 bases clipped from V and 4 bases from J, the junction kept 2 bases outside the gene matches. This CDR3 is built from 14 residues. CDR3 nucleotide sequence: TGTGCCAGCAGTTTACGACAGGGAAATCAGCCCCAGCATTTT. Its translation: CASSLRQGNQPQHF.